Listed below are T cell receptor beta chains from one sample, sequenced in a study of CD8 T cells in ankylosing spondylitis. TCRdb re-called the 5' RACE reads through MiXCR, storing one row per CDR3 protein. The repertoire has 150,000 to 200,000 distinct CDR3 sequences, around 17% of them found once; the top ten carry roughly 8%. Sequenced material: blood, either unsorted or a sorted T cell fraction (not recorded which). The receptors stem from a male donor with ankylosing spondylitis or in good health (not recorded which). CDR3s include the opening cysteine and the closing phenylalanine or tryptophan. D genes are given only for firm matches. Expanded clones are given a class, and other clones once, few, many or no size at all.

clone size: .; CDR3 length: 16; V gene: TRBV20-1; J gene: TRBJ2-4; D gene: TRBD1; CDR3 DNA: TGCAGTGCCAACCTTTGGACAGGGGGTACGAAAAACATTCAGTACTTC; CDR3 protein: CSANLWTGGTKNIQYF
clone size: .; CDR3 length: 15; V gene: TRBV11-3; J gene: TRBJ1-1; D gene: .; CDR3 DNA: TGTGCCAGCAGCTTAGGAGGGGGTAGTAACACTGAAGCTTTCTTT; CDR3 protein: CASSLGGGSNTEAFF
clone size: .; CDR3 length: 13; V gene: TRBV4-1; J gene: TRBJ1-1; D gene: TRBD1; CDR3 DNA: TGCGCCAGCAGCCATATCCGGGACAGGGCTACTTTCTTT; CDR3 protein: CASSHIRDRATFF
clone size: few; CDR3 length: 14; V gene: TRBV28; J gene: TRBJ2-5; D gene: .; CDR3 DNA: TGTGCCAGCAGTACCACAACATTCGGGACTACCCAGTACTTC; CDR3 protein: CASSTTTFGTTQYF
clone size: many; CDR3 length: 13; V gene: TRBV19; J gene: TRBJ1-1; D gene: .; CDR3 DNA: TGTGCCAGTAGTTTCGGCAGGGCCACTGAAGCTTTCTTT; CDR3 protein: CASSFGRATEAFF
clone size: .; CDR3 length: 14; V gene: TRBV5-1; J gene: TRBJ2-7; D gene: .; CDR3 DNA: TGCGCCAGCAGCCAAAACCGGGGGTCCTACGAGCAGTACTTC; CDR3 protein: CASSQNRGSYEQYF
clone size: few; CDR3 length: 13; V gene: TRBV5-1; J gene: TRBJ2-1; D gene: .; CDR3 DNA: TGCGCCAGCAGCCCCCAGGGCCACCCTGAGCAGTTCTTC; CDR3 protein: CASSPQGHPEQFF
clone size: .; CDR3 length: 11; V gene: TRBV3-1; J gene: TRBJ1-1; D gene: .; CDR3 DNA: TGTGCCAGCAGCCAAGAAGACACCAGTTTCTTT; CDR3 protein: CASSQEDTSFF
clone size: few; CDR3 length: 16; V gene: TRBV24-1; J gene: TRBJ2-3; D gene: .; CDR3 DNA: TGTGCCACCAGTGACCCCATAGCACCCACCGTGAATACGCAGTATTTT; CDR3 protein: CATSDPIAPTVNTQYF
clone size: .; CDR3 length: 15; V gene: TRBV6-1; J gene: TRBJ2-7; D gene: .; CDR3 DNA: TGTGCCAGCCTGGCCCAGCCCAGCGGGTTCTACGAGCAGTACTTC; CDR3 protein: CASLAQPSGFYEQYF
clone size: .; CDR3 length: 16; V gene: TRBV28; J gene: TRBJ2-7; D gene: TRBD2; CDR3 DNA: TGTGCCAGCAAAGTCCCGGGGGGAAGAAGCTCCTACGAGCAGTACTTC; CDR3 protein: CASKVPGGRSSYEQYF
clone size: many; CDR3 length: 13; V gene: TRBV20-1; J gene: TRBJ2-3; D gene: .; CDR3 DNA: TGCAGTGCCGGGGATCGGGCGAAAGATACGCAGTATTTT; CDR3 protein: CSAGDRAKDTQYF
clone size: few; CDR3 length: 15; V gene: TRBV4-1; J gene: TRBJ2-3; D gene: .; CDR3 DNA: TGCGCCAGCAGCCCCCAGTCGGGCCGTCCAGATACGCAGTATTTT; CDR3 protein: CASSPQSGRPDTQYF
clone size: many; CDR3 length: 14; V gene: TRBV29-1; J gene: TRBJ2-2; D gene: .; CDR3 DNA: TGCAGCGTCCGCAGGCAGGAGAACACCGGGGAGCTGTTTTTT; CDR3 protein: CSVRRQENTGELFF
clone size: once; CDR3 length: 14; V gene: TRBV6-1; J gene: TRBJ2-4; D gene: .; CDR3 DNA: TGTGCCAGCAGAACCGAACCCGAGAGGGGCATTCAGTACTTC; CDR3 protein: CASRTEPERGIQYF
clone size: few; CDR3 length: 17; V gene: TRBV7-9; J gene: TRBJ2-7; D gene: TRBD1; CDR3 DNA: TGTGCCAGCAGCTTAGCAAAGTCAGGGACAGTACGTTACGAGCAGTACTTC; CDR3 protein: CASSLAKSGTVRYEQYF
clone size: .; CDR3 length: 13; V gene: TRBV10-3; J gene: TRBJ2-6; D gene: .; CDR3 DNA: TGTGCCACCGTTAGTTCGGGGGCCAACGTCCTGACTTTC; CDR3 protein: CATVSSGANVLTF
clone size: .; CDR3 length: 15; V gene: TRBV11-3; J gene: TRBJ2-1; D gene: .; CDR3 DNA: TGTGCCAGCAGCTTAGGTGTCCGACTAGGCAATGAGCAGTTCTTC; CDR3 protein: CASSLGVRLGNEQFF
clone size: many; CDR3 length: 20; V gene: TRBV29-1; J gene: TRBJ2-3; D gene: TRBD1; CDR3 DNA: TGCAGCGTTGAGAGGGACAGGGGCCTGGAGGGAGCATTTTTTCCAGATACGCAGTATTTT; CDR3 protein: CSVERDRGLEGAFFPDTQYF
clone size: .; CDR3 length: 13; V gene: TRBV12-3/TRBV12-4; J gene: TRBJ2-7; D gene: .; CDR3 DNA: TGTGCCAGCAGTTTGGTGGCAGAGGGCGAGCAGTACTTC; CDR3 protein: CASSLVAEGEQYF
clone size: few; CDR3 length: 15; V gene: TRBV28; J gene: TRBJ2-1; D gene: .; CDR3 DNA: TGTGCCAGCAGTCTCCTCCTGAGGGGATACAATGAGCAGTTCTTC; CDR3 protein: CASSLLLRGYNEQFF
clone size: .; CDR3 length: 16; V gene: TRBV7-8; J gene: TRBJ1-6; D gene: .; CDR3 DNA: TGTGCCAGCAGCTTAGGGGGTCGGCTTACTAATTCACCCCTCCACTTT; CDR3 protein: CASSLGGRLTNSPLHF